The clone carrying this TCR beta chain appeared a few times. What it recognizes is unknown. V shed 2 bases and J shed 2 bases, with 7 bases lying between them. The germline CDR1 and CDR2 sequences are MNHEY and SVGAGI. This CDR3 spans 13 amino acids. Quantitative 5'-RACE with molecular barcodes generated TCR beta libraries. From the 5' RACE reads, TCRdb called clonotypes with MiXCR, one entry per CDR3 protein. Here the sample spans roughly 180,000 distinct CDR3 sequences, approximately 10% being singletons. These data belong to a study of CD8 T cells in ankylosing spondylitis. General study points: Significant enrichment of disease-linked clones was reportedly seen in matched ankylosing spondylitis synovial fluid. Previously reported in reactive arthritis synovial fluid and blood were some of the motif variants. A motif in TCR beta, a set of seven to nine highly homologous variants, appeared characteristic of ankylosing spondylitis blood.

This TCR was recovered from a female donor with ankylosing spondylitis or in good health (not recorded which). The J gene is TRBJ2-7, the V gene TRBV6-5; D is unclear. Material for sequencing was blood, either unsorted or a sorted T cell fraction (not recorded which). In DNA form, the CDR3 reads TGTGCCAGCAGTTACGGTGAAACCTACGAGCAGTACTTC. Protein sequence: CASSYGETYEQYF.